These 21 T cell receptor beta chains were all obtained from the same sample, sequenced in a study of cytomegalovirus exposure and HLA in healthy donors. In the PCR, 60 Vbeta and 13 Jbeta primers were used. Profiled with immunoSEQ multiplex PCR; TCRdb holds only in-frame clones, not every one. The sample lists about 120,000 clones; 65% to 90% were seen once. Material for sequencing was PBMCs. The receptors shown here come from a woman younger than 45 in good health and CMV-seronegative.

This sequence joins TRBV4-2 and TRBJ2-2, with D maybe TRBD2 (6 bases). The length of the CDR3 is 14 residues. Germline V CDR1 and CDR2: LGHNA, YNFKEQ. V was shortened by 7 bases and J by 4 bases, with 13 bases between the two germline ends. CDR3 amino acids: CASNRDSFTGELFF. The CDR3 nucleotides are TGTGCCAGCAACCGGGACTCCTTCACCGGGGAGCTGTTTTTT.

DNA of the CDR3: TGTGCCAGTAGGAGGGAGTTGAGCAATCAGCCCCAGCATTTT. It codes for CASRRELSNQPQHF. The rearrangement joins TRBV19 to TRBJ1-5; D not resolved. Germline V gives CDR1 LNHDA, CDR2 SQIVND (reference sequence). V shed 6 bases and J shed 1 base, with 10 bases lying between them. The CDR3 spans 14 residues.

The chain joins TRBV5-1 to TRBJ2-5, with TRBD2 matching 8 bases. CDR3 length: 15 residues. The germline gives CDR1 SGHRS, CDR2 YFSETQ. J gave up 3 bases and V 5 bases, and 9 bases lay outside the gene matches. The chain's CDR3 is CASRQNGGAEETQYF. The CDR3 bases are TGCGCCAGCAGACAAAACGGGGGGGCAGAAGAGACCCAGTACTTC.

The chain employs TRBV19 and TRBJ2-1; TRBD2 might be the D (6 bases). The CDR3 totals 13 residues. Trimming pared 4 bases from V and 8 bases from J, leaving 12 bases between. CDR1 is LNHDA, CDR2 SQIVND, per germline (reference sequence). CDR3 DNA: TGTGCCAGTAGTACTGGGAGGATACATGAGCAGTTCTTC. It specifies CASSTGRIHEQFF.

V and J are TRBV7-9 and TRBJ2-3; 9 bases map to TRBD2. The junction had 4 bases not matched to a gene; V was cut back by 4 bases and J by 2 bases. Germline lookup yields CDR1 SEHNR and CDR2 FQNEAQ (reference sequence). The CDR3 length is 15 residues. The CDR3: CASSSTGLATDTQYF. In nucleotides, the CDR3 is TGTGCCAGCAGCTCTACGGGACTAGCCACAGATACGCAGTATTTT.

This clone was counted once. V and J are TRBV28 and TRBJ2-4; 8 bases align to TRBD1. V was pared by 6 bases and J by 6 bases, with 7 bases of the junction left unmatched. Looked up from germline, CDR1 is MDHEN and CDR2 is SYDVKM. The CDR3 sequence is 14 residues long. The CDR3 region is CASSPGTGRNIQYF. The CDR3 DNA is TGTGCCAGCAGCCCCGGGACAGGCCGAAACATTCAGTACTTC.

A note on this clone: The junction differs from germline at one of its ends, possibly a read error. V gene TRBV7-2 combines with J gene TRBJ2-3, with a weak D call TRBD2 (5 bases). Looked up from germline, CDR1 is SGHTA and CDR2 is FQGNSA. This CDR3 is 15 amino acids long. CDR3 in amino acids: CASRSPGLSIDTQYF. In nucleotides, the CDR3 is TGTGCCAGCAGGTCCCCGGGATTGAGCATAGATACGCAGTATTTT.

The chain is built from TRBV5-6 and TRBJ2-5; TRBD2 agrees at 12 bases. The J call may be wrong; the DNA end is better matched by TRBJ2-7. CDR1 is SGHDT, CDR2 YYEEEE, per germline. CDR3 length: 19 amino acids. The CDR3 nucleotides read TGTGCCAGCAGCCCCACCCTGGGACTAGCGGGCTCCAGGCCCTACGAGCAGTACTTC. It translates to CASSPTLGLAGSRPYEQYF.

CDR3 sequence reads: CASSQRQGRPEAFF. CDR3 in DNA: TGTGCCAGCAGCCAGAGACAGGGACGGCCTGAAGCTTTCTTT. V usage is TRBV5-6 and J usage is TRBJ1-1; 7 positions match TRBD1. J lost 6 bases, V lost 4 bases, and 9 bases had no gene match. The CDR3 is 14 amino acids. Per the germline V gene, CDR1 is SGHDT and CDR2 is YYEEEE.

This chain connects TRBV7-2 to TRBJ2-5; 8 bases match TRBD1. With 2 bases clipped from V and 3 bases from J, the junction kept 5 bases outside the gene matches. CDR3 length: 15 amino acids. CDR1 and CDR2 (germline): SGHTA, FQGNSA. CDR3 sequence: CASSLTGQGKETQYF. The CDR3 nucleotides read TGTGCCAGCAGCTTAACTGGACAGGGTAAAGAGACCCAGTACTTC.

The chain joins TRBV9 to TRBJ2-5, with 7 bases matching TRBD1. V was pared by 4 bases and J by 2 bases, with 8 bases of the junction left unmatched. This CDR3 has 15 amino acids. Germline lookup yields CDR1 SGDLS and CDR2 YYNGEE. CDR3 region: CASSSPGDRQETQYF. The CDR3 DNA follows: TGTGCCAGCAGCTCACCCGGGGACAGACAAGAGACCCAGTACTTC.

V gene TRBV28 combines with J gene TRBJ1-5; the match to TRBD1 covers 10 bases. V lost 4 bases, J lost 7 bases, and 13 bases stayed unmatched. The CDR3 is 17 residues long. Germline lookup yields CDR1 MDHEN and CDR2 SYDVKM. The CDR3 sequence: CASSSLRDRGVGQPQHF. CDR3 nucleotide sequence: TGTGCCAGCAGTTCCTTAAGGGACAGGGGAGTAGGCCAGCCCCAGCATTTT.

The rearrangement links TRBV30 to TRBJ2-1, with 9 positions matching TRBD2. Germline-derived CDR1 and CDR2 are GTSNPN and SVGIG (reference sequence). V was clipped by 4 bases and J by 7 bases; unmatched bases: 11. The CDR3 spans 15 residues. The CDR3 region is CAWNTGSGRWNEQFF. The CDR3 DNA sequence: TGTGCCTGGAATACGGGTAGCGGGAGATGGAATGAGCAGTTCTTC.

This clone was seen a single time. The chain combines TRBV27 with TRBJ2-7, with TRBD1 as a possible D gene (5 bases). The V gene's germline CDR1 is MNHEY and CDR2 SMNVEV (reference sequence). V was cut by 6 bases and J by 2 bases, with 14 bases left in between. The CDR3 has 14 residues. The chain's CDR3 is CASRKEGATYEQYF. The DNA for the CDR3 is TGTGCCAGCAGGAAAGAAGGGGCCACCTACGAGCAGTACTTC.

This clone has a single count. The J gene is TRBJ2-2, the V gene TRBV6-4, with 9 bases aligning to TRBD2. The CDR3 consists of 16 residues. V shed 3 bases and J 3 bases; nucleotides not matched to a gene: 5. Germline V CDR1 and CDR2: MRHNA, SNTAGT. CDR3 nucleotide sequence: TGTGCCAGCAGTGAGTGGAGCGGGGGGCACACCGGGGAGCTGTTTTTT. This codes for CASSEWSGGHTGELFF.

The chain has TRBV14 and TRBJ2-1; D call uncertain. The CDR3 has 15 amino acids. The germline V gene encodes CDR1 SGHDN and CDR2 FVKESK. Trimming removed 5 bases at V and 5 bases at J, with 16 bases between. In DNA form, the CDR3 reads TGTGCCAGCAGCTACAGCCCCCCCACGGACAATGAGCAGTTCTTC. This translates into CASSYSPPTDNEQFF.

This chain connects TRBV6-5 to TRBJ2-7; D is perhaps TRBD2 (7 bases). This CDR3 spans 14 amino acids. Trimming took 6 bases from V and 4 from J, leaving 16 bases between them. Per the germline V gene, CDR1 is MNHEY and CDR2 is SVGAGI. The CDR3: CASSALGGEYEQYF. For the CDR3, the DNA is TGTGCCAGCAGCGCCCTAGGGGGGGAGTACGAGCAGTACTTC.

The chain carries TRBV6-1 and TRBJ2-4; possibly TRBD2 for D (7 bases). This CDR3 comprises 19 residues. Trimming removed 0 bases at V and 0 bases at J, with 18 bases between. Germline lookup yields CDR1 MNHNS and CDR2 SASEGT. CDR3 residues: CASSEALGGTLLAKNIQYF. The CDR3 region has the DNA TGTGCCAGCAGTGAAGCGCTCGGGGGGACATTACTAGCCAAAAACATTCAGTACTTC.

The J gene is TRBJ2-3, the V gene TRBV7-8; TRBD2 matches at 8 bases. The germline V gene has CDR1 SGHVS and CDR2 FQNEAQ. This CDR3 comprises 19 residues. After removal of 2 bases from V and 0 bases from J, the junction contained 13 bases not matched to a gene. The CDR3 reads CASSLRGASGLLSTDTQYF. DNA of the CDR3: TGTGCCAGCAGCTTAAGGGGGGCTAGCGGGCTCCTAAGCACAGATACGCAGTATTTT.

The CDR3 loop reads CASSSQGGEKLFF. DNA for the CDR3: TGTGCCAGCAGCTCGCAGGGTGGTGAAAAACTGTTTTTT. This chain links TRBV7-9 with TRBJ1-4; D is perhaps TRBD1 (5 bases). Trimming pared 4 bases from V and 7 bases from J, leaving 10 bases between. Germline CDR1 and CDR2: SEHNR and FQNEAQ (reference sequence). The CDR3 runs to 13 residues.

This chain connects TRBV18 to TRBJ2-3; weak D call: TRBD1 (6 bases). Trimming removed 0 bases at V and 6 bases at J, with 7 bases between. The CDR3 runs to 13 residues. Germline CDR1 KGHSH, CDR2 LQKENI. CDR3 in amino acids: CASSPPRGDTQYF. As DNA, the CDR3 is TGTGCCAGCTCACCACCGAGGGGGGATACGCAGTATTTT.